The present T cell receptor beta chain was sequenced within a study of T cell repertoires in cytomegalovirus infection. Background on the study: CMV epitopes, recently identified HLA-C-restricted and well-studied HLA-B-restricted, were used. From public TCR beta signatures came an indication of both CMV infection and matching HLA type. Study outcomes and limitations: Predominance within the ex vivo response was attributable to HLA-C-restricted CMV-specific TCR beta clonotypes. Cumulated frequencies of public TCR beta families served to identify carriers of CMV plus the relevant HLA.

Regarding this clonotype: Its target is not known.

The V end lost 4 bases, the J end lost 0 bases, and 12 bases lay between the germline ends. The germline V gene has CDR1 MNHGY and CDR2 SAAAGT. This CDR3 has 15 residues. MiXCR was run by TCRdb on the reads, yielding one entry per CDR3 protein. The repertoire has approximately 910,000 distinct CDR3 sequences, approximately 31% of them found once; the top ten carry under 15%. This TCR derives from a human donor in good health (CMV status not recorded). Some clones in this sample may be carry-over from other donors' samples. The V and J genes are TRBV6-8 and TRBJ1-2; D is undetermined. Sequenced here: cultured CD8+ T cells from PBMCs, sampled from culture after CMV antigen stimulation. The CDR3 is CASSFDIHSNYGYTF. The CDR3 DNA is TGTGCCAGCAGTTTTGACATCCATTCTAACTATGGCTACACCTTC.